The 9 T cell receptor beta chains below come from one sample, sequenced in a study of T cell repertoires in cytomegalovirus infection. MiXCR, applied by TCRdb to the reads, yields one record per CDR3 protein. The sample lists approximately 490,000 distinct CDR3 sequences, about 11% seen once, with 10% to 13% in the top ten. The sample comprised PBMCs. Receptors originate from a human donor in good health (CMV status not recorded). Some clones in this sample may be carry-over from other donors' samples.

The sample holds a few counts of this clonotype. V is TRBV20-1 and J is TRBJ2-3; D might be TRBD2 (7 bases). Trimming removed 7 bases from V and 1 base from J, with 21 bases in between. This CDR3 spans 16 amino acids. Germline assignment: CDR1 DFQATT and CDR2 SNEGSKA (reference sequence). The CDR3 spells CSVLRGRELGTDTQYF. The CDR3 DNA follows: TGCAGTGTATTGCGGGGGCGCGAACTAGGCACAGATACGCAGTATTTT.

In this sample, this clonotype turned up many times. This chain uses TRBV7-2 with TRBJ2-7; D is unresolved. Germline V gene data show CDR1 as SGHTA and CDR2 as FQGNSA. Trimming removed 5 bases from V and 3 bases from J, with 11 bases in between. The CDR3 extends over 13 amino acids. CDR3 DNA: TGTGCCAGCAGCCCGGAAGTAGGCTACGAGCAGTACTTC. This codes for CASSPEVGYEQYF.

This clonotype showed up many times. J is TRBJ2-5 and V is TRBV29-1; D could derive from TRBD1 or TRBD2 (5 bases each). The ends were cut back, 2 bases at V and 5 bases at J, with 9 bases in the middle. Germline-derived CDR1 and CDR2 are SQVTM and ANQGSEA. The CDR3 is made up of 12 amino acids. The CDR3 reads CSVERGGETQYF. The CDR3 region has the DNA TGCAGCGTTGAACGGGGCGGGGAGACCCAGTACTTC.

This clonotype was seen a few times. The CDR3 region has the DNA TGCAGTGCTCGCCCCGGGACAGGGGACTTAGAGACCCAGTACTTC. Translating gives CSARPGTGDLETQYF. This rearrangement joins TRBV20-1 to TRBJ2-5; TRBD1 aligns across 10 bases. CDR1 and CDR2 (germline): DFQATT, SNEGSKA (reference sequence). V lost 5 bases, J lost 4 bases, and 10 bases stayed unmatched. CDR3 length: 15 amino acids.

On this clonotype: This likely comes from a read error, as the CDR3 has no conserved phenylalanine or tryptophan at its end. The DNA is omitted, as the CDR3 cannot be located on it reliably, and the CDR3 follows TCRdb's listing. The V call is TRBV28, the J call TRBJ2-7. The CDR3 is 9 amino acids long, termini counted. Germline CDR1 reads MDHEN; CDR2 reads SYDVKM. The CDR3 reads CASSLCTAT.

CDR3 protein: CSPTGTSGRREQFF. CDR3 DNA sequence: TGCAGTCCCACAGGGACTAGCGGGAGACGCGAGCAGTTCTTC. The V call is TRBV20-1, the J call TRBJ2-1, with 14 nucleotides matching TRBD2. Germline V CDR1 and CDR2: DFQATT, SNEGSKA (reference sequence). V gave up 8 bases and J gave up 10 bases; unmatched junction bases: 10. This CDR3 is 14 amino acids long.

This clonotype was detected many times. The chain has TRBV6-6 and TRBJ1-1; D is possibly TRBD1 (5 bases). V dropped 0 bases and J dropped 7 bases, with 18 bases sitting between them. Germline CDR1 reads MNHNY; CDR2 reads SVGAGI (reference sequence). The CDR3 is made up of 16 amino acids. The CDR3 is CASSYSMWGRADEAFF. CDR3 bases: TGTGCCAGCAGTTACTCGATGTGGGGGAGGGCAGATGAAGCTTTCTTT.

This clonotype appeared many times. The rearrangement links TRBV18 to TRBJ1-5; 7 bases are a match to TRBD1. V gave up 5 bases and J gave up 0 bases; unmatched junction bases: 10. Germline V lookup: CDR1 KGHSH, CDR2 LQKENI. This CDR3 is built from 17 residues. CDR3: CASSLGQVRLSNQPQHF. Here the CDR3 DNA reads TGTGCCAGCTCATTAGGACAGGTGCGCCTTAGCAATCAGCCCCAGCATTTT.

Ten or more counts support this clonotype. The chain's CDR3 is CASSPAGINQPQHF. DNA of the CDR3: TGTGCCAGCTCCCCGGCCGGGATCAATCAGCCCCAGCATTTT. This chain joins TRBV6-2 or TRBV6-3 and TRBJ1-5, with D unresolved. V was clipped by 8 bases and J by 3 bases, with 14 bases between them. This CDR3 region has 14 residues. CDR1 and CDR2 (germline): MNHEY, SVGEGT.